The 15 T cell receptor beta chains listed next were all sequenced from one sample in a study of blood T cell repertoires in COVID-19 (dated by TCRdb to the early 2020s). Library preparation was by the immunoSEQ multiplex PCR assay. The clones in this table, taken by TCRdb from immuneACCESS, are in-frame only. Not every clone is retained; where verified, under half of the shortfall comes from an unresolved V gene, and the cause of the rest is unknown. The sample table records about 240,000 clones; 75% to 85% of these occur just once. Over 4.5% of the sample is taken by the ten largest. Material: peripheral blood. Receptors originate from a human donor in a cohort sampled during active COVID-19.

The rearrangement links TRBV6-6 to TRBJ1-5; the D is unclear. The CDR3 consists of 13 residues. Trimming removed 0 bases at V and 6 bases at J, with 6 bases between. Germline CDR1 reads MNHNY; CDR2 reads SVGAGI (reference sequence). The CDR3 DNA sequence: TGTGCCAGCAGTTACTCGAACGGTCAGCCCCAGCATTTT. It translates to CASSYSNGQPQHF.

V is TRBV3-1 (or the pseudogene TRBV3-2) and J is TRBJ2-5, with a tentative D call TRBD2 (6 bases). The germline V and J ends were trimmed by 4 bases and 0 bases, with 15 bases remaining between them. Germline-derived CDR1 and CDR2 are LGHDT and YNNKEL (reference sequence). The CDR3 contains 16 residues. The CDR3 loop is CASSPLAGRNQETQYF. CDR3 coding DNA: TGTGCCAGCAGCCCCCTGGCGGGGAGGAACCAAGAGACCCAGTACTTC.

This clone was picked up one time. The chain links TRBV5-1 to TRBJ2-7; TRBD2 is a possible D gene (5 bases). The germline CDR1 and CDR2 sequences are SGHRS and YFSETQ. Deletions cut 0 bases from V and 1 base from J, with 20 bases between. The CDR3 runs to 18 residues. DNA for the CDR3: TGCGCCAGCAGCTTGGCCCCCAGTGTGGGGAGACCGTCCTACGAGCAGTACTTC. Amino acid sequence: CASSLAPSVGRPSYEQYF.

The chain uses TRBV5-1 and TRBJ2-7; D uncertain. There are 13 residues in the CDR3. Deletions cut 0 bases from V and 2 bases from J, with 6 bases between. CDR1 and CDR2 (germline): SGHRS, YFSETQ. As DNA, the CDR3 is TGCGCCAGCAGCTTGGGCAGCGCCTACGAGCAGTACTTC. Amino acids: CASSLGSAYEQYF.

As concerns this clone: Here the CDR3 omits its conserved ending phenylalanine or tryptophan, so a read error is the likely source. The DNA is left out, because the CDR3 cannot be placed on it with certainty; the CDR3 is given as TCRdb lists it. The chain is built from TRBV23-1 and TRBJ2-2; the table names TRBD1, a call not compared with the DNA. TRBV23-1 is noted as an ORF with a role that remains uncertain. From its first to its last residue, the CDR3 has 8 amino acids. CDR3 loop: CASSLHFL.

The gene calls are TRBV27 and TRBJ2-1, with 13 bases that match TRBD2. CDR1 and CDR2 from the germline V gene are MNHEY and SMNVEV (reference sequence). The CDR3 covers 19 residues. V dropped 2 bases and J dropped 8; count of bases not matched to a gene: 15. In DNA, the CDR3 is TGTGCCAGCAGTTTAACATCAGGGACTAGCGGGACCTCCCGGTATGAGCAGTTCTTC. It encodes CASSLTSGTSGTSRYEQFF.

The chain is built from TRBV11-2 and TRBJ1-1; D is unclear. The CDR3 is made up of 17 amino acids. From germline, CDR1 is SGHAT and CDR2 FQNNGV. Between the trimmed V and J ends, which lost 2 bases and 0 bases, there was a span of 16 bases. This CDR3 reads CASSLIRAGGMNTEAFF. The CDR3 region has the DNA TGTGCCAGCAGCTTAATCCGGGCGGGTGGAATGAACACTGAAGCTTTCTTT. Full variable domain (outside the CDR3, taken from reference TRBV11-2 and TRBJ1-1): EAGVAQSPRYKIIEKRQSVAFWCNPISGHATLYWYQQILGQGPKLLIQFQNNGVVDDSQLPKDRFSAERLKGVDSTLKIQPAKLEDSAVYLCASSLIRAGGMNTEAFFGQGTRLTVV.

The chain combines TRBV18 with TRBJ2-5; 8 bases match TRBD2. V lost 0 bases and J lost 4; bases outside the gene matches: 10. Germline CDR1 is KGHSH and CDR2 is LQKENI. The CDR3 consists of 17 residues. CDR3 nucleotides: TGTGCCAGCTCACCACCGGGCTTGGCGGGGGGACGAGAGACCCAGTACTTC. Its translation is CASSPPGLAGGRETQYF.

V and J are TRBV7-6 and TRBJ1-1; D gene uncertain. The CDR3 runs 12 residues. Germline assignment: CDR1 SGHVS and CDR2 FNYEAQ. V lost 3 bases and J 7 bases, leaving 9 bases between the germline ends. CDR3: CASSFRDGEAFF. CDR3 bases: TGTGCCAGCAGCTTCCGAGATGGTGAAGCTTTCTTT.

The chain couples TRBV28 to TRBJ1-1; D is unresolved. CDR1 is MDHEN and CDR2 is SYDVKM in the germline V gene. The CDR3 runs to 14 residues. V shed 6 bases and J shed 1 base, with 12 bases lying between them. This CDR3 is CASSPPTPNTEAFF. The CDR3 DNA is TGTGCCAGCAGCCCCCCGACACCGAACACTGAAGCTTTCTTT.

The V gene is TRBV28, the J gene TRBJ1-1; perhaps TRBD1 as D (5 bases). Trimming stripped 7 bases from V and 0 bases from J, with 9 bases between. CDR1 MDHEN and CDR2 SYDVKM come from the germline V gene. The CDR3 is 13 residues long. Here the CDR3 reads CASKRGMNTEAFF. CDR3 coding DNA: TGTGCCAGCAAAAGGGGAATGAACACTGAAGCTTTCTTT.

This clone showed up just a few times. The chain has TRBV5-1 and TRBJ2-2; 7 bases line up with TRBD2. CDR1 is SGHRS and CDR2 is YFSETQ in the germline V gene. V shed 3 bases and J 5 bases; nucleotides not matched to a gene: 7. This CDR3 region has 15 residues. CDR3 sequence: CASSYTAAGTGELFF. The CDR3 bases are TGCGCCAGCAGCTACACGGCAGCGGGGACCGGGGAGCTGTTTTTT.

This rearrangement joins TRBV5-1 to TRBJ1-4; 9 bases align to TRBD1. This CDR3 contains 14 residues. V shed 4 bases and J 8 bases; nucleotides not matched to a gene: 6. Looked up from germline, CDR1 is SGHRS and CDR2 is YFSETQ. CDR3 loop: CASSRGQGGEKLFF. CDR3 DNA sequence: TGCGCCAGCAGCAGGGGACAGGGTGGAGAAAAACTGTTTTTT.

The CDR3 loop reads CASKGQGQNEQYF. The CDR3, as DNA: TGTGCCAGTAAGGGACAGGGACAAAACGAGCAGTACTTC. This chain links TRBV19 with TRBJ2-7, with 9 bases fitting TRBD1. V gave up 7 bases and J gave up 5 bases; unmatched junction bases: 6. The CDR3 has 13 residues. CDR1 and CDR2 from the germline V gene are LNHDA and SQIVND (reference sequence).

This rearrangement joins TRBV10-1 to TRBJ2-3; D is unresolved. The CDR3 spans 14 residues. Between the trimmed V and J ends, which lost 6 bases and 4 bases, there was a span of 14 bases. The germline V gene has CDR1 WNHNN and CDR2 SYGVQD (reference sequence). CDR3 nucleotide sequence: TGCGCCAGCAGCCGCGATCTAGAGGCAGATACGCAGTATTTT. It yields the protein CASSRDLEADTQYF.